This passage covers 14 T cell receptor beta chains from one sample sequenced in a study of CD8 T cells in ankylosing spondylitis. The study, taken as a whole, reports: Seemingly distinctive of ankylosing spondylitis blood was a TCR beta motif formed by eight highly homologous variants.

For these receptors, no antigen is known. TCRdb called the 5' RACE reads again in MiXCR, with one record for every CDR3 protein. Among about 540,000 distinct CDR3 sequences listed, about 13% were seen once. The sequenced sample consisted of blood, either unsorted or a sorted T cell fraction (not recorded which). These receptors were taken from a male donor with ankylosing spondylitis.

This clonotype has only a few counts. The V call is TRBV27, the J call TRBJ1-1; weak D call: TRBD1 (6 bases). CDR3 size: 15 residues. The germline CDR1 and CDR2 sequences are MNHEY and SMNVEV (reference sequence). Between the trimmed V and J ends, which lost 3 bases and 10 bases, there was a span of 21 bases. CDR3 sequence: CASSLLGGPGQLAFF. The CDR3 DNA sequence: TGTGCCAGCAGTTTGTTGGGGGGGCCTGGTCAGTTAGCTTTCTTT.

Comments on this clonotype: A read error may be the cause here, since a much bigger clone is one base away. The chain couples TRBV2 to TRBJ1-2; the D gene is possibly TRBD1 (5 bases). Trimming took off 8 bases at V and 4 bases at J, with 17 bases between the two ends. The germline V gene has CDR1 SNHLY and CDR2 FYNNEI. CDR3 length: 14 amino acids. CDR3 sequence (DNA): TGTGCCAGCGGTCAAGGGGATAACCGCTATGGCTACACCTTC. Its translation is CASGQGDNRYGYTF.

This clonotype was observed a few times. This chain links TRBV6-2 or TRBV6-3 with TRBJ2-5; D might be TRBD2 (5 bases). Germline V gene data show CDR1 as MNHEY and CDR2 as SVGEGT. V gave up 2 bases and J gave up 3 bases, with 16 bases separating them. There are 16 residues in the CDR3. In nucleotides, the CDR3 is TGTGCCAGCAGTTACCCCTCGGACCGGGGTGAAGAGACCCAGTACTTC. Protein sequence: CASSYPSDRGEETQYF.

This clonotype came up a few times. The J gene is TRBJ2-4, the V gene TRBV9; 10 bases map to TRBD1. This CDR3 is built from 17 residues. V gave up 0 bases and J gave up 1 base; unmatched junction bases: 4. The germline CDR1 and CDR2 sequences are SGDLS and YYNGEE. The CDR3 DNA follows: TGTGCCAGCAGCGTAGCGGACAGGGGGTCGGCCAAAAACATTCAGTACTTC. It specifies CASSVADRGSAKNIQYF.

This clonotype has a count of ten or more. The V gene is TRBV5-1, the J gene TRBJ1-1, with D unclear. V shed 1 base and J shed 4 bases, with 11 bases lying between them. Germline CDR1 reads SGHRS; CDR2 reads YFSETQ. The CDR3 covers 14 residues. The CDR3 DNA is TGCGCCAGCAGCTTGAGTGGGGTGGGCACTGAAGCTTTCTTT. It codes for CASSLSGVGTEAFF.

The rearrangement links TRBV5-1 to TRBJ2-1; TRBD2 is a possible D gene (7 bases). V dropped 2 bases and J dropped 9 bases, with 36 bases sitting between them. This CDR3 is 21 amino acids long. Germline-derived CDR1 and CDR2 are SGHRS and YFSETQ. CDR3 in amino acids: CASSFGIVGGRTRDSNSEQFF. Written as DNA, the CDR3 is TGCGCCAGCAGCTTCGGCATCGTAGGGGGTAGGACTAGGGACTCAAACAGTGAGCAGTTCTTC.

The rearrangement links TRBV20-1 to TRBJ1-1, with 7 bases aligning to TRBD1. CDR1 DFQATT and CDR2 SNEGSKA come from the germline V gene (reference sequence). This CDR3 has 14 residues. V was pared by 6 bases and J by 5 bases, with 12 bases of the junction left unmatched. The DNA for the CDR3 is TGCAGTGCCCCCAGGGGGGGAAGGGTTACTGAAGCTTTCTTT. Translating gives CSAPRGGRVTEAFF.

There are a few counts of this clonotype. The V gene is TRBV20-1, the J gene TRBJ2-2; D ambiguous. The CDR3 has 16 amino acids. With 0 bases removed from V and 4 bases from J, the gap between germline ends came to 15 bases. Germline V gene sequence: CDR1 DFQATT, CDR2 SNEGSKA (reference sequence). The CDR3 nucleotides read TGCAGTGCTAGAGATCCGAGCGCTAGAAGCACCGGGGAGCTGTTTTTT. As protein: CSARDPSARSTGELFF.

This clonotype was counted between two and nine times. The chain couples TRBV5-1 to TRBJ2-3, with D hard to call. The CDR3 is 14 amino acids. The germline V gene has CDR1 SGHRS and CDR2 YFSETQ. V lost 0 bases to trimming and J lost 6 bases, with 11 bases between them. The CDR3: CASSLDGRPDTQYF. The CDR3 region has the DNA TGCGCCAGCAGCTTGGATGGCCGCCCGGATACGCAGTATTTT.

This clonotype was detected a few times. This sequence joins TRBV5-1 and TRBJ1-2; D possibly corresponds to TRBD1 (6 bases). The ends were cut back, 4 bases at V and 4 bases at J, with 14 bases in the middle. This CDR3 spans 14 amino acids. Germline CDR1 and CDR2: SGHRS and YFSETQ. As DNA, the CDR3 is TGCGCCAGCAGCGCTGAGGACAGTTCCTATGGCTACACCTTC. This gives the protein CASSAEDSSYGYTF. Complete variable domain (other parts from reference TRBV5-1 and TRBJ1-2): KAGVTQTPRYLIKTRGQQVTLSCSPISGHRSVSWYQQTPGQGLQFLFEYFSETQRNKGNFPGRFSGRQFSNSRSEMNVSTLELGDSALYLCASSAEDSSYGYTFGSGTRLTVV.

A remark on this clonotype: This may stem from a read error, because a much larger clone lies one nucleotide away. The rearrangement links TRBV20-1 to TRBJ2-3; possible D gene TRBD2, 6 bases. V shed 2 bases and J shed 11 bases, with 20 bases lying between them. This CDR3 contains 14 residues. In germline, CDR1 is DFQATT, CDR2 SNEGSKA (reference sequence). CDR3 residues: CSARIAGNSMGQYF. CDR3 coding DNA: TGCAGTGCTAGAATTGCGGGAAACTCGATGGGGCAGTATTTT.

V gene TRBV3-1 combines with J gene TRBJ2-5; TRBD1 matches at 9 bases. Trimming at V came to 4 bases and at J to 2 bases, leaving 5 bases not matched to a gene. CDR1 and CDR2 from the germline V gene are LGHDT and YNNKEL (reference sequence). This CDR3 contains 15 residues. The CDR3 DNA reads TGTGCCAGCAGCCCCGGGACAGGGTGGCAAGAGACCCAGTACTTC. Its protein product is CASSPGTGWQETQYF.

The CDR3, as DNA: TGCGCCAGCAGCCACCGGGACAGCCGCACAGATACGCAGTATTTT. Its translation is CASSHRDSRTDTQYF. The gene calls are TRBV5-1 and TRBJ2-3, with 7 nucleotides matching TRBD1. CDR1 and CDR2 from the germline V gene are SGHRS and YFSETQ. The CDR3 runs to 15 residues. J was trimmed by 1 base and V by 4 bases; bases with no gene match: 6.

This clonotype has more than one count but fewer than ten. The V call is TRBV7-9, the J call TRBJ1-2; the D is unclear. Germline CDR1 and CDR2: SEHNR and FQNEAQ (reference sequence). The length of the CDR3 is 15 residues. V lost 5 bases, J lost 8 bases, and 21 bases lay in between. CDR3 in DNA: TGTGCCAGCAGCCCGAGCTTCTCTCCTAATGGGGGCTACACCTTC. Its translation: CASSPSFSPNGGYTF.